Only a few counts were recorded for the clone carrying this T cell receptor beta chain. Antigen unknown. Sequence at one end of the junction differs from germline and may be a read error. From germline, CDR1 is SGHDT and CDR2 YYEEEE. The CDR3 length is 16 residues. This entry belongs to a study of siplizumab effects on memory and regulatory T cells. Assays captured about 10^5 TCR templates per sample. Libraries were prepared by immunoSEQ multiplex PCR; TCRdb keeps only in-frame clonotypes and omits some of them. The sample yields roughly 9,900 clones, about 40% seen once. Responder and stimulator cells in the mixed lymphocyte reaction were cultured together for around six days at 37°C. The study, taken as a whole, reports: Reactions containing siplizumab showed mappable alloreactive CD4+ clones averaging 68.8% Treg-derived, versus 26.9% in controls. Sequences below about 10^-5 frequency were poorly captured, limiting mapping of alloreactive clones. The diversity of naive T cells seemed greater than that of memory cells, and their alloresponse contribution seemed major.

The genes are TRBV5-6 and TRBJ1-6, with D hard to call. This receptor was obtained from a human donor in good health; the cells came from an allogeneic mixed lymphocyte reaction. Sequenced sample: CFSE-low (dividing) CD4+ T cells sorted from an allogeneic mixed lymphocyte reaction. The DNA of the CDR3 is TGTGCCAGCAGCTTGCCATATAGTAACTATGATTCACCCCTCCACTTT. Protein sequence: CASSLPYSNYDSPLHF.